This T cell receptor (beta chain) was recorded in a study of T cell responses to AZD1222 COVID-19 vaccine. Study conclusions and caveats: Repertoire sampling was restricted to post-peak T cell response timepoints.

CDR3 length: 16 residues. V trimming: 3 bases; J trimming: 2 bases; junction bases outside the gene matches: 7. In germline, CDR1 is MDHEN, CDR2 SYDVKM. Remarks on this clone: Its specificity is not known.

Assay used: immunoSEQ multiplex PCR; TCRdb lists only in-frame clones, some missing. Of 90,000 to 150,000 clones listed, 88% are singletons. The sample here was peripheral blood, taken 28 days after the second AZD1222 dose. The sequence derives from an adult who received the AZD1222 COVID-19 vaccine. This chain joins TRBV28 and TRBJ1-2, with TRBD1 matching 9 bases. In DNA form, the CDR3 reads TGTGCCAGCAGTTTCGAACCGGGACAGGGAAACTATGGCTACACCTTC. Its protein product is CASSFEPGQGNYGYTF.